The sequence of this TCR beta chain was determined in a study of OX40 agonist ivuxolimab in advanced cancers. Background for the entire study: Ivuxolimab was an agonistic, fully human IgG2 monoclonal antibody directed against OX40 (CD134), a costimulatory receptor. In the dose-escalation cohort, around four fifths of patients were male, and the mean age was roughly 60 years with a range of roughly 23 to 79. The purpose of peripheral TCRbeta sequencing was to test whether ivuxolimab changed TCR sequence diversity and led to clonal T-cell expansion. Intravenous ivuxolimab was administered to patients every 2 weeks at six dose levels: 0.01, 0.1, 0.3, 1.5, 3 and 10 mg/kg. Partial responses were achieved by three dose-escalation patients, of whom one had hepatocellular carcinoma and two had cutaneous melanoma. The paper describes the monotherapy dose-escalation part (N of about 57 patients) of the phase I trial of ivuxolimab. Patients were allowed to have had prior anti-PD-1, anti-PD-L1 or anti-CTLA-4 therapy, and roughly 40% of the dose-escalation patients had been treated with checkpoint inhibitors. Among the 50 to 55 dose-escalation patients, around 19 had hepatocellular carcinoma, 15 or so melanoma, 9 renal cell carcinoma and 9 head and neck cancer.

Details on this clone: There is no known antigen for this receptor. Within one base of it there is no much larger clone, and no base qualities were kept.

Genomic DNA was extracted from sorted cells for sequencing of the TCRbeta CDR3 region. The immunoSEQ Assay was used to sequence the TCRbeta CDR3 regions. TCRdb's version of the immuneACCESS table is confined to in-frame rearrangements and falls short of the full clone set. An unresolved V gene accounts for under half of the shortfall where checked; the remainder is of unknown origin. The sample records about 80,000 clones, around 90% of which are singletons. 1.5% to 2% of the sample is in the top ten clones. The trial excluded patients who had a history of autoimmune disease or who were on systemic immunosuppression. Peripheral blood for TCR sequencing was collected from all dose cohorts at baseline, on cycle 4 day 1, and on cycle 7 day 1. The samples were taken from a phase I, first-in-human, multicenter, open-label dose-escalation trial of ivuxolimab. Adults with locally advanced or metastatic melanoma, renal cell, hepatocellular, or head and neck squamous cell carcinoma were enrolled in the trial. Before TCR sequencing, CD4+ and CD8+ T cells were separately sorted from peripheral blood.

CDR1 SGHTA and CDR2 FQGNSA are derived from the germline V gene. V is reduced by 1 base and J by 6 bases, leaving a spacing of 12 bases between them. Counted from cysteine to phenylalanine, this CDR3 has 15 amino acids. Here the CDR3 DNA is all that survives: 45 bases in frame from base 1. General findings and caveats noted by the study authors: Low levels of normalized T-cell clonal expansion were also seen in some patients who did not respond. After ivuxolimab, CD8+ T cells had more expanded clones than CD4+ T cells on average. The antigen specificity of the peripheral T cells that underwent clonal expansion was not determined. Clonal expansion of both CD4+ and CD8+ blood T cells was observed from baseline to week 6 at doses 0.1 to 3.0 mg/kg. In the 0.1-3.0 mg/kg groups, partial responders were among the patients with the lowest normalized peripheral clonal expansion, particularly in CD8+ T cells.

This clonotype was obtained from an adult with an advanced solid tumor such as melanoma, head and neck, liver or kidney cancer. The sequence is built from TRBV7-2 and TRBJ2-2; the D gene is perhaps TRBD2, on 5 matching bases. This specimen was CD4+ or CD8+ T cells sorted from blood, taken in a trial of the OX40 agonist ivuxolimab. The encoded CDR3 is CASSLEAMRAGELFF. In nucleotides, the sequence is TGTGCCAGCAGCTTAGAAGCTATGAGGGCCGGGGAGCTGTTTTTT.